The 27 T cell receptor beta chains reported below all come from one sample, sequenced in a study of T-cell reconstitution after alpha-beta-depleted transplantation in children. This sample's TCRbeta library carried unique molecular identifier barcodes. TCRdb reprocessed the PCR reads via MiXCR and lists one record per CDR3 protein. The data contain just over 950,000 distinct CDR3 sequences, roughly 29% of them singletons. The sequenced sample was PBMCs, mostly from graft donor cells, obtained 360 days after TCRalphabeta/CD19-depleted stem cell transplant. These receptors originate from a boy younger than two who had a stem cell transplant for SCID, so the T cells may come from the graft donor.

V and J are TRBV3-1 and TRBJ1-5; D may be TRBD1 (5 bases). Trimming removed 1 base from V and 0 bases from J, with 13 bases in between. The CDR3 has 17 residues. Germline V gene lookup returns CDR1 LGHDT and CDR2 YNNKEL (reference sequence). The CDR3 DNA sequence: TGTGCCAGCAGCCAAGCTTCACGGGGCGGTAGCAATCAGCCCCAGCATTTT. Encoded protein: CASSQASRGGSNQPQHF.

A few counts support this clonotype. The CDR3 bases are TGCGCCAGCAGCTTGTCTGGGGTCACTGAGCAGTTCTTC. Translated, it gives CASSLSGVTEQFF. The rearrangement links TRBV5-1 to TRBJ2-1; D not certain. The V gene lost 1 base and the J gene lost 9 bases, with 11 bases spanning the gap. The CDR3 contains 13 residues. The germline V gene encodes CDR1 SGHRS and CDR2 YFSETQ.

This clonotype was seen a handful of times. The CDR3 DNA reads as TGCGCCAGCAGCCAAGTACTCAGTACCTACGAGCAGTACTTC. This codes for CASSQVLSTYEQYF. J is TRBJ2-7 and V is TRBV4-3; no firm D call. CDR3 length: 14 amino acids. Trimming took 1 base from V and 2 from J, leaving 9 bases between them. Per germline, CDR1 LGHNA and CDR2 YSLEER.

A few counts support this clonotype. This rearrangement joins TRBV6-5 to TRBJ2-7, with TRBD1 identical over 7 bases. V lost 2 bases, J lost 3 bases, and 7 bases stayed unmatched. CDR1 MNHEY and CDR2 SVGAGI come from the germline V gene. There are 15 residues in the CDR3. The chain's CDR3 is CASSYDPGTVYEQYF. Here the CDR3 DNA reads TGTGCCAGCAGTTACGACCCCGGGACAGTCTACGAGCAGTACTTC.

The chain uses TRBV4-2 and TRBJ2-1; D perhaps matches TRBD2 (6 bases). This CDR3 is built from 14 residues. From germline, CDR1 is LGHNA and CDR2 YNFKEQ. V was clipped by 4 bases and J by 5 bases, with 12 bases between them. The CDR3, as DNA: TGTGCCAGCAGCCGGGGACTGAGAGACAATGAGCAGTTCTTC. Encoded protein: CASSRGLRDNEQFF.

There are a few counts of this clonotype. The genes are TRBV5-5 and TRBJ2-7; 10 nucleotides align to TRBD1. The V gene's germline CDR1 is SGHKS and CDR2 YYEKEE (reference sequence). This CDR3 is 15 amino acids long. Unmatched junction bases numbered 8, after V lost 4 bases and J lost 4 bases. This CDR3 is CASSHLTGGRYEQYF. In nucleotides, the CDR3 is TGTGCCAGCAGCCACCTGACAGGGGGCAGGTACGAGCAGTACTTC. Full variable domain (remainder filled in from reference TRBV5-5 and TRBJ2-7): DAGVTQSPTHLIKTRGQQVTLRCSPISGHKSVSWYQQVLGQGPQFIFQYYEKEERGRGNFPDRFSARQFPNYSSELNVNALLLGDSALYLCASSHLTGGRYEQYFGPGTRLTVT.

This clonotype was seen a few times. The chain uses TRBV4-1 and TRBJ2-7, with no clear D. Trimming cost V 1 base and J 3 bases, with 10 bases left between them. Germline loops: CDR1 MGHRA, CDR2 YSYEKL. CDR3 length equals 14 residues. DNA for the CDR3: TGCGCCAGCAGCCAAGCCCCCGTGAACTACGAGCAGTACTTC. This translates into CASSQAPVNYEQYF.

This clonotype showed up just once. The rearrangement joins TRBV4-1 to TRBJ1-1; no clear D. This CDR3 region has 14 residues. Germline lookup yields CDR1 MGHRA and CDR2 YSYEKL. V was cut by 2 bases and J by 0 bases, with 7 bases left in between. CDR3 loop: CASSQQTLNTEAFF. The DNA for the CDR3 is TGCGCCAGCAGCCAACAAACACTGAACACTGAAGCTTTCTTT.

This chain connects TRBV25-1 to TRBJ2-5, with 13 bases aligning to TRBD2. Per the germline V gene, CDR1 is MGHDK and CDR2 is SYGVNS. This CDR3 is 16 amino acids long. V dropped 3 bases and J dropped 5; count of bases not matched to a gene: 6. The CDR3 DNA sequence: TGTGCCAGCAGTGACTACCGGGGACTAGCGGGGGAGACCCAGTACTTC. Amino acid sequence: CASSDYRGLAGETQYF.

The chain links TRBV7-2 to TRBJ2-5; a weak D match, TRBD1 (7 bases). The CDR3 is 17 residues long. CDR1 and CDR2 from the germline V gene are SGHTA and FQGNSA. V lost 0 bases, J lost 1 base, and 15 bases lay in between. This CDR3 is CASSLARGRDLQETQYF. The DNA for the CDR3 is TGTGCCAGCAGCTTAGCGAGGGGGCGGGATCTCCAAGAGACCCAGTACTTC.

The sample holds a few counts of this clonotype. Germline and junction disagree at one end, which may indicate a read error. The J gene is TRBJ2-7, the V gene TRBV9; D call uncertain. The CDR3 has 8 amino acids. Germline V CDR1 and CDR2: SGDLS, YYNGEE. CDR3 in amino acids: CASSVPHF. CDR3 sequence (DNA): TGTGCCAGCAGCGTACCCCACTTC.

Ten or more counts support this clonotype. The rearrangement links TRBV28 to TRBJ2-1, with 10 bases fitting TRBD1. The CDR3 is made up of 15 amino acids. Germline-derived CDR1 and CDR2 are MDHEN and SYDVKM. Unmatched junction bases numbered 9, after V lost 6 bases and J lost 7 bases. The CDR3 nucleotides read TGTGCCAGCAGCCACCGGGACAGGGGTATTAATGAGCAGTTCTTC. This gives the protein CASSHRDRGINEQFF.

The chain recombines TRBV4-1 with TRBJ2-1; D may be TRBD1 or TRBD2 (5 bases each). The CDR3 covers 16 residues. Germline-derived CDR1 and CDR2 are MGHRA and YSYEKL. V lost 0 bases and J lost 3, with 12 bases in between. The CDR3 sequence: CASSQEMGRDYNEQFF. In DNA, the CDR3 is TGCGCCAGCAGCCAAGAGATGGGACGAGACTACAATGAGCAGTTCTTC.

The V and J genes are TRBV20-1 and TRBJ2-1; D gene uncertain. V was trimmed by 6 bases and J by 4 bases, leaving 10 bases between them. Germline CDR1 and CDR2: DFQATT and SNEGSKA (reference sequence). The CDR3 contains 12 residues. CDR3 sequence: CSASPIYNEQFF. DNA of the CDR3: TGCAGTGCATCCCCCATTTACAATGAGCAGTTCTTC.

The J gene is TRBJ2-5, the V gene TRBV20-1, with 8 bases lining up with TRBD2. The CDR3 loop spans 14 amino acids. The V and J ends lost 5 bases and 0 bases, in that order; junction bases with no gene match: 5. Germline lookup yields CDR1 DFQATT and CDR2 SNEGSKA (reference sequence). CDR3 sequence: CSAQAGEYQETQYF. CDR3 nucleotide sequence: TGCAGTGCTCAAGCGGGGGAGTACCAAGAGACCCAGTACTTC.

This rearrangement joins TRBV5-1 to TRBJ1-1; perhaps TRBD1 as D (6 bases). The germline gives CDR1 SGHRS, CDR2 YFSETQ. The CDR3 runs to 14 residues. Trimming took off 4 bases at V and 6 bases at J, with 16 bases between the two ends. Here the CDR3 reads CASSLTTGLPEAFF. The CDR3 DNA reads as TGCGCCAGCAGCCTCACGACAGGCCTACCTGAAGCTTTCTTT.

This clonotype was detected a few times. V and J are TRBV5-6 and TRBJ1-1, with TRBD1 matching over 7 bases. From germline, CDR1 is SGHDT and CDR2 YYEEEE. Trimming took 3 bases from V and 3 from J; bases not matched to a gene: 5. This CDR3 contains 14 residues. CDR3 amino acids: CASSYRGIDTEAFF. CDR3 nucleotides: TGTGCCAGCAGCTACAGGGGAATTGACACTGAAGCTTTCTTT.

This chain uses TRBV12-3 or TRBV12-4 with TRBJ2-2; the D call may be TRBD1 or TRBD2 (7 bases each). The V end lost 7 bases, the J end lost 4 bases, and 16 bases lay between the germline ends. This CDR3 has 15 residues. CDR3 in amino acids: CASIWTRGGTGELFF. The CDR3, as DNA: TGTGCCAGCATCTGGACCAGGGGGGGCACCGGGGAGCTGTTTTTT.

J is TRBJ2-5 and V is TRBV10-3; D might be TRBD2 (5 bases). This CDR3 spans 16 amino acids. Germline lookup yields CDR1 ENHRY and CDR2 SYGVKD. Trimming removed 0 bases at V and 5 bases at J, with 16 bases between. The CDR3 loop is CAISESPAGAGETQYF. CDR3 nucleotides: TGTGCCATCAGTGAGTCTCCCGCGGGTGCCGGTGAGACCCAGTACTTC.

This chain joins TRBV27 and TRBJ2-4; 9 bases line up with TRBD2. Germline lookup yields CDR1 MNHEY and CDR2 SMNVEV (reference sequence). This CDR3 is 16 amino acids long. V lost 3 bases and J lost 0; bases outside the gene matches: 3. CDR3 DNA: TGTGCCAGCAGTTTGGCTAGCGGGGTAGCCAAAAACATTCAGTACTTC. Its translation: CASSLASGVAKNIQYF.

This clonotype was picked up a small number of times. The chain employs TRBV20-1 and TRBJ2-3, with 9 bases that match TRBD2. The CDR3 sequence is 14 residues long. Germline V gene data show CDR1 as DFQATT and CDR2 as SNEGSKA (reference sequence). J gave up 2 bases and V 3 bases, and 3 bases lay outside the gene matches. CDR3 DNA sequence: TGCAGTGCTAGCCTAGCGGGGCCCACAGATACGCAGTATTTT. Translating gives CSASLAGPTDTQYF.

This rearrangement joins TRBV5-1 to TRBJ2-7, with D unclear. Per the germline V gene, CDR1 is SGHRS and CDR2 is YFSETQ. The germline V and J ends were trimmed by 3 bases and 0 bases, with 13 bases remaining between them. This CDR3 has 15 amino acids. CDR3 sequence reads: CASSWANEGSYEQYF. DNA for the CDR3: TGCGCCAGCAGCTGGGCCAACGAAGGCTCCTACGAGCAGTACTTC.

The sample holds a few counts of this clonotype. This chain uses TRBV5-1 with TRBJ2-7, with 8 bases matching TRBD1. Looked up from germline, CDR1 is SGHRS and CDR2 is YFSETQ. This CDR3 spans 15 amino acids. The junction had 8 bases not matched to a gene; V was cut back by 1 base and J by 5 bases. In nucleotides, the CDR3 is TGCGCCAGCAGCTTGATTGGGGACAGGAGCCACGAGCAGTACTTC. It encodes CASSLIGDRSHEQYF.

This clonotype was counted only a few times. The chain joins TRBV24-1 to TRBJ2-1; D is undetermined. Trimming stripped 5 bases from V and 6 bases from J, with 16 bases between. The CDR3 contains 15 residues. The V gene's germline CDR1 is KGHDR and CDR2 SFDVKD. The CDR3 reads CATSGKAVLFNEQFF. DNA of the CDR3: TGTGCCACCAGTGGAAAGGCGGTGCTATTCAATGAGCAGTTCTTC.

This clonotype was detected only a few times. This chain connects TRBV29-1 to TRBJ2-7; the D call may be TRBD1 or TRBD2 (5 bases each). The CDR3 extends over 11 amino acids. CDR1 and CDR2 from the germline V gene are SQVTM and ANQGSEA. The V and J ends lost 7 bases and 5 bases respectively, with 12 bases between them. DNA of the CDR3: TGCAGCGGGATGGGGGTCCACGAGCAGTACTTC. It is translated as CSGMGVHEQYF.

The J gene is TRBJ2-1, the V gene TRBV29-1; 10 bases match TRBD2. The CDR3 contains 15 residues. Looked up from germline, CDR1 is SQVTM and CDR2 is ANQGSEA. V shed 0 bases, J shed 4 bases, and the junction held 3 bases outside the gene matches. CDR3 amino acids: CSVEDWTSGYNEQFF. Written as DNA, the CDR3 is TGCAGCGTTGAAGATTGGACTAGCGGATACAATGAGCAGTTCTTC.

This clonotype was found a few times. The chain couples TRBV29-1 to TRBJ1-1; D is undetermined. Germline assignment: CDR1 SQVTM and CDR2 ANQGSEA. V was shortened by 7 bases and J by 4 bases, with 13 bases between the two germline ends. The CDR3 length is 12 residues. As DNA, the CDR3 is TGCAGCGCACAGACACCGACCACTGAAGCTTTCTTT. Its protein product is CSAQTPTTEAFF.